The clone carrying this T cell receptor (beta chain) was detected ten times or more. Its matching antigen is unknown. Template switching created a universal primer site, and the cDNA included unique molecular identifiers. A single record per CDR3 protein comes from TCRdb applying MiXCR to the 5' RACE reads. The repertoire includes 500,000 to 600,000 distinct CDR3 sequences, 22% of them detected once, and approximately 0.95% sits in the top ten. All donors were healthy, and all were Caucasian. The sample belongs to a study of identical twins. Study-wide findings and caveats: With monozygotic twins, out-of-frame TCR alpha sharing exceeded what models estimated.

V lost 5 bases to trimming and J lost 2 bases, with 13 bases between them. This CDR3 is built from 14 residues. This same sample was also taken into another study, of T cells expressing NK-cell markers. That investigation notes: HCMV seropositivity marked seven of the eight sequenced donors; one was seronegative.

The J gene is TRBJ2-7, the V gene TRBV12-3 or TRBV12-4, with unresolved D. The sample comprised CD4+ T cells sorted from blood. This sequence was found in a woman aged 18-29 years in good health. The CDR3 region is CASSTNLEAYEQYF. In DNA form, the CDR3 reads TGTGCCAGCAGTACGAACCTAGAGGCCTACGAGCAGTACTTC.